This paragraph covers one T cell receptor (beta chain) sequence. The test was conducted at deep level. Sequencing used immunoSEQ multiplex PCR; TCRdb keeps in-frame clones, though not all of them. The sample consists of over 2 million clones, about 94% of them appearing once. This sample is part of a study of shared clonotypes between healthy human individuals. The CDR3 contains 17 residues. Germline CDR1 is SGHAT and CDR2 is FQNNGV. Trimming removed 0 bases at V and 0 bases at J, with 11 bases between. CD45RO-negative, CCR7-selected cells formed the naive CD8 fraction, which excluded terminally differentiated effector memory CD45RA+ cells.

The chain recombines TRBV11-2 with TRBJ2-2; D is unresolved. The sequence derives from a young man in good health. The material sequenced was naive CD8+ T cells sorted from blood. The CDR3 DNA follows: TGTGCCAGCAGCTTAGATGCAGGATTCGCGAACACCGGGGAGCTGTTTTTT. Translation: CASSLDAGFANTGELFF.